One sample yielded the 20 T cell receptor beta chains listed below, sequenced in a study of blood T cells in healthy people across ages. Next came a second PCR, run for roughly 6 to 11 cycles, which used a sample-barcoded 5' primer along with a J-beta primer mix. TCRdb analysed the 5' RACE reads with MiXCR anew, one entry per CDR3 protein. The data show hundreds of thousands of distinct CDR3 sequences, approximately 65% seen once. Specimen: blood. These receptors all stem from a man between 25 and 39 years old in good health.

The V gene is TRBV20-1, the J gene TRBJ2-7; D uncertain. The CDR3 is 14 residues long. From germline, CDR1 is DFQATT and CDR2 SNEGSKA (reference sequence). Trimming took off 3 bases at V and 1 base at J, with 13 bases between the two ends. In DNA form, the CDR3 reads TGCAGTGCTAGGCCATCGCAACGATCCTACGAGCAGTACTTC. Translating it yields CSARPSQRSYEQYF.

The J gene is TRBJ2-4, the V gene TRBV6-5; 8 nucleotides align to TRBD2. The J call could be wrong; TRBJ2-7 is a better fit for the DNA end. The CDR3 is 17 amino acids. Germline V gene data show CDR1 as MNHEY and CDR2 as SVGAGI. CDR3 residues: CASSTRDAAGAAYEQYF. For the CDR3, the DNA is TGTGCCAGCAGTACTCGGGATGCAGCGGGGGCGGCCTACGAGCAGTACTTC.

This sequence joins TRBV4-3 and TRBJ2-1; the D is unclear. The CDR3 consists of 15 residues. The V gene's germline CDR1 is LGHNA and CDR2 YSLEER. Trimming pared 6 bases from V and 0 bases from J, leaving 12 bases between. In DNA, the CDR3 is TGCGCCAGCAGTCACCAAGGTAGCTCCTACAATGAGCAGTTCTTC. This sequence encodes CASSHQGSSYNEQFF.

In this sample, this clonotype turned up a few times. J is TRBJ2-1 and V is TRBV6-1; D remains unclear. The CDR3 loop spans 11 amino acids. V lost 1 base, J lost 9 bases, and 4 bases lay in between. Germline V gene lookup returns CDR1 MNHNS and CDR2 SASEGT. CDR3 nucleotides: TGTGCCAGCAGTGAAGGAAGTGAGCAGTTCTTC. Amino acids: CASSEGSEQFF.

This clonotype has only a few counts. The chain joins TRBV29-1 to TRBJ2-1; TRBD1 agrees at 9 bases. The trim removed 5 bases at V and 6 bases at J, leaving 14 bases unmatched. Germline V gives CDR1 SQVTM, CDR2 ANQGSEA. This CDR3 spans 16 amino acids. The CDR3 here is CSVLKHPGQGPNEQFF. The CDR3 DNA reads TGCAGCGTTCTGAAACACCCGGGACAGGGTCCCAATGAGCAGTTCTTC.

The chain couples TRBV15 to TRBJ2-7, with a possible D match to TRBD2 (5 bases). The V end was cut by 3 bases, the J end by 0 bases, with 9 bases between. The CDR3 spans 14 residues. In germline, CDR1 is LNHNV, CDR2 YYDKDF (reference sequence). The CDR3 is CATSRSGNSYEQYF. CDR3 nucleotides: TGTGCCACCAGCAGGAGCGGTAACTCCTACGAGCAGTACTTC. Complete variable domain (other parts from reference TRBV15 and TRBJ2-7): DAMVIQNPRYQVTQFGKPVTLSCSQTLNHNVMYWYQQKSSQAPKLLFHYYDKDFNNEADTPDNFQSRRPNTSFCFLDIRSPGLGDTAMYLCATSRSGNSYEQYFGPGTRLTVT.

V gene TRBV20-1 combines with J gene TRBJ2-5; 13 bases map to TRBD2. The CDR3 has 16 residues. V shed 3 bases and J 0 bases; nucleotides not matched to a gene: 4. Germline V CDR1 and CDR2: DFQATT, SNEGSKA (reference sequence). In nucleotides, the CDR3 is TGCAGTGCTAGGACTAGCGGGGGGACCTACCAAGAGACCCAGTACTTC. The encoded protein is CSARTSGGTYQETQYF.

The chain employs TRBV4-2 and TRBJ1-5; D ambiguous. The ends were cut back, 0 bases at V and 7 bases at J, with 10 bases in the middle. Germline CDR1 and CDR2: LGHNA and YNFKEQ. This CDR3 is built from 14 residues. The CDR3 protein is CASSQEGRQQPQHF. The CDR3 DNA follows: TGTGCCAGCAGCCAAGAAGGGCGGCAGCAGCCCCAGCATTTT.

This chain connects TRBV20-1 to TRBJ2-3, with D uncertain. Germline loops: CDR1 DFQATT, CDR2 SNEGSKA (reference sequence). This CDR3 contains 13 residues. CDR3 loop: CSCLRAFGDTQYF. CDR3 nucleotide sequence: TGCTCCTGCCTCCGGGCGTTTGGCGATACGCAGTATTTT.

This chain connects TRBV6-5 to TRBJ2-7; D perhaps matches TRBD2 (5 bases). Germline assignment: CDR1 MNHEY and CDR2 SVGAGI. The CDR3 totals 13 residues. V was shortened by 6 bases and J by 4 bases, with 13 bases between the two germline ends. This CDR3 is CASRPGLGYEQYF. DNA of the CDR3: TGTGCCAGCAGACCTGGACTTGGGTACGAGCAGTACTTC.

The chain has TRBV4-2 and TRBJ2-4, with a weak D call TRBD1 (5 bases). The germline V gene encodes CDR1 LGHNA and CDR2 YNFKEQ. This CDR3 comprises 15 residues. Trimming cost V 0 bases and J 4 bases, with 10 bases left between them. The CDR3 loop is CASSQDKAGKNIQYF. The CDR3 DNA reads TGTGCCAGCAGCCAAGATAAGGCAGGGAAAAACATTCAGTACTTC.

This chain connects TRBV20-1 to TRBJ2-1; D might be TRBD2 (5 bases). V lost 0 bases to trimming and J lost 9 bases, with 9 bases between them. The germline CDR1 and CDR2 sequences are DFQATT and SNEGSKA (reference sequence). CDR3 length equals 12 residues. The CDR3 region is CSARDASGEQFF. The CDR3, as DNA: TGCAGTGCTAGAGATGCGAGCGGTGAGCAGTTCTTC.

This chain connects TRBV4-3 to TRBJ2-1; no definite D call. The DNA end is a closer match to TRBJ2-7, so the J assignment may be wrong. The CDR3 is 14 residues long. CDR1 is LGHNA, CDR2 YSLEER, per germline. The CDR3 region has the DNA TGCGCCAGCGCAGAGAGAAGCTCCTACAATGAGCAGTACTTC. Translated, it gives CASAERSSYNEQYF.

The chain carries TRBV6-2 or TRBV6-3 and TRBJ2-4, with 10 nucleotides matching TRBD2. The closer fit of TRBJ2-5 to the DNA end suggests the J call may be wrong. The CDR3 extends over 15 amino acids. The germline V gene encodes CDR1 MNHEY and CDR2 SVGEGT. The CDR3 protein is CASSSSGGWRETQYF. Here the CDR3 DNA reads TGTGCCAGCAGCTCTAGCGGGGGTTGGCGGGAGACCCAGTACTTC.

In regard to this clonotype: The junction does not match germline at one end; this may be a read error. The chain is built from TRBV29-1 and TRBJ2-7; 7 bases agree with TRBD1. The CDR3 has 12 amino acids. Germline V CDR1 and CDR2: SQVTM, ANQGSEA. CDR3 in DNA: TGCGGCGTCCGGGACAGCTCCTACGAGCAGTACTTC. This codes for CGVRDSSYEQYF.

The genes are TRBV24-1 and TRBJ2-5; 8 nucleotides agree with TRBD2. This CDR3 spans 16 amino acids. Germline V gene sequence: CDR1 KGHDR, CDR2 SFDVKD. V trimming: 7 bases; J trimming: 2 bases; junction bases outside the gene matches: 11. The CDR3 is CATSGGGRGIQETQYF. The CDR3 nucleotides read TGTGCCACCAGCGGCGGGGGGCGGGGGATACAAGAGACCCAGTACTTC.

The genes are TRBV5-1 and TRBJ2-3, with TRBD2 identical over 14 bases. The CDR3 loop spans 17 amino acids. Germline lookup yields CDR1 SGHRS and CDR2 YFSETQ. V shed 4 bases, J shed 2 bases, and the junction held 6 bases outside the gene matches. The CDR3 region is CASSKGLAGAATDTQYF. Written as DNA, the CDR3 is TGCGCCAGCAGCAAGGGACTAGCGGGGGCCGCCACAGATACGCAGTATTTT.

The chain has TRBV6-1 and TRBJ2-5; 13 positions agree with TRBD2. J was trimmed by 5 bases and V by 6 bases; bases with no gene match: 6. The germline V gene has CDR1 MNHNS and CDR2 SASEGT. The CDR3 totals 15 residues. CDR3 nucleotides: TGTGCCAGCAGAACTAGCGGGGGGGGCGGTGAGACCCAGTACTTC. Translation: CASRTSGGGGETQYF.

This clonotype has just a few counts. The rearrangement links TRBV9 to TRBJ2-3, with 8 bases lining up with TRBD2. In germline, CDR1 is SGDLS, CDR2 YYNGEE. The junction had 4 bases not matched to a gene; V was cut back by 0 bases and J by 4 bases. There are 15 residues in the CDR3. Written as DNA, the CDR3 is TGTGCCAGCAGCGTAGAGGGACTAGTTGCAGATACGCAGTATTTT. This gives the protein CASSVEGLVADTQYF. Drawing the rest from reference TRBV9 and TRBJ2-3, the complete variable domain is DSGVTQTPKHLITATGQRVTLRCSPRSGDLSVYWYQQSLDQGLQFLIQYYNGEERAKGNILERFSAQQFPDLHSELNLSSLELGDSALYFCASSVEGLVADTQYFGPGTRLTVL.

The chain employs TRBV5-1 and TRBJ2-5, with D possibly matching TRBD2 (6 bases). The CDR3 has 15 residues. Germline lookup yields CDR1 SGHRS and CDR2 YFSETQ. Between the trimmed V and J ends, which lost 1 base and 13 bases, there was a span of 23 bases. The CDR3 DNA is TGCGCCAGCAGCTTGTCTGCGGGGAAAACCTACGAGCGGTACTTC. Protein product: CASSLSAGKTYERYF.